The 29 T cell receptor beta chains in this list originate from one sample, sequenced in a study of breast tumors, draining lymph nodes, adjacent tissues. TCRdb reprocessed the multiplex PCR reads via MiXCR and lists one record per CDR3 protein. This repertoire shows 180,000 or so distinct CDR3 sequences, 25% to 40% found once; its top ten account for about 3.7%. The lymph nodes were axillary draining lymph nodes from breast cancer patients. Sample: axillary lymph node tissue. These TCRs come from a female donor with breast cancer. Some clones in this sample may be carry-over from other donors' samples.

This chain uses TRBV12-3 or TRBV12-4 with TRBJ2-5; perhaps D is TRBD1 or TRBD2 (5 bases each). The CDR3 is made up of 21 amino acids. Trimming took 6 bases from V and 3 from J, leaving 35 bases between them. The CDR3 DNA follows: TGTGCCAGCAGACGAAGGACGGGATTAGGTCAGCCCCAGGGAGCTAAAGAGACCCAGTACTTC. Encoded protein: CASRRRTGLGQPQGAKETQYF.

This clonotype was found many times. The V and J genes are TRBV29-1 and TRBJ2-3; 11 bases map to TRBD2. The ends lost 7 bases at V and 5 bases at J; junction bases unmatched: 5. In germline, CDR1 is SQVTM, CDR2 ANQGSEA. The CDR3 runs to 13 residues. This chain's CDR3 is CSAYGLAGDTQYF. DNA for the CDR3: TGCAGCGCCTACGGACTAGCGGGAGATACGCAGTATTTT.

The V gene is TRBV2, the J gene TRBJ1-6; 9 nucleotides align to TRBD1. J lost 12 bases, V lost 6 bases, and 0 bases had no gene match. The CDR3 length is 11 residues. Germline V gene sequence: CDR1 SNHLY, CDR2 FYNNEI. CDR3: CASRDRGPLHF. Here the CDR3 DNA reads TGTGCCAGCAGGGACAGGGGACCCCTCCACTTT.

This clonotype was observed many times. V gene TRBV29-1 combines with J gene TRBJ2-1; D is ambiguous. The CDR3 loop spans 12 amino acids. V was trimmed by 3 bases and J by 1 base, leaving 4 bases between them. From germline, CDR1 is SQVTM and CDR2 ANQGSEA. The CDR3 nucleotides read TGCAGCGTTGACGGGTCCTACAATGAGCAGTTCTTC. Protein: CSVDGSYNEQFF.

The V gene is TRBV28, the J gene TRBJ2-7; TRBD2 might be the D (5 bases). V lost 3 bases to trimming and J lost 3 bases, with 6 bases between them. Germline-derived CDR1 and CDR2 are MDHEN and SYDVKM. The length of the CDR3 is 12 residues. CDR3 loop: CASSFRDYEQYF. Written as DNA, the CDR3 is TGTGCCAGCAGTTTCCGGGACTACGAGCAGTACTTC.

This clonotype was seen repeatedly, ten times or more. This could be a read error, since a much larger clone is one nucleotide away. This chain connects TRBV15 to TRBJ1-5; TRBD1 might be the D (6 bases). Germline lookup yields CDR1 LNHNV and CDR2 YYDKDF (reference sequence). This CDR3 has 13 amino acids. This CDR3 is CAASSHRDQPQHF. The DNA of the CDR3 is TGTGCCGCCAGCAGCCACAGGGATCAGCCCCAGCATTTT.

As for this clonotype: Being one base from a much bigger clone, this may be a read error. The chain joins TRBV7-9 to TRBJ2-1; D perhaps matches TRBD1 (8 bases). Per the germline V gene, CDR1 is SEHNR and CDR2 is FQNEAQ (reference sequence). With 8 bases removed from V and 6 bases from J, the gap between germline ends came to 20 bases. The CDR3 consists of 15 residues. The CDR3 bases are TGTGCCAGCTCACGAATGAGCGGGACAGGCAATGAGCAGTTCTTC. It encodes CASSRMSGTGNEQFF.

This clonotype was counted ten times or more. The rearrangement links TRBV5-8 to TRBJ2-2; 11 nucleotides agree with TRBD2. There are 18 residues in the CDR3. Per the germline V gene, CDR1 is SGHTS and CDR2 is YDEGEE. Trimming took 4 bases from V and 2 from J; bases not matched to a gene: 10. The CDR3 loop is CASSRRLAGGGNTGELFF. The CDR3 coding sequence is TGTGCCAGCAGCCGCCGGCTAGCGGGGGGTGGCAACACCGGGGAGCTGTTTTTT. Complete variable domain (other parts from reference TRBV5-8 and TRBJ2-2): EAGVTQSPTHLIKTRGQQATLRCSPISGHTSVYWYQQALGLGLQFLLWYDEGEERNRGNFPPRFSGRQFPNYSSELNVNALELEDSALYLCASSRRLAGGGNTGELFFGEGSRLTVL.

Turning to this clonotype: At one of its ends the junction is not consistent with the germline gene, which may arise from a read error. This chain connects TRBV5-1 to TRBJ2-3; 9 positions match TRBD2. The CDR3 spans 17 residues. Germline V gene sequence: CDR1 SGHRS, CDR2 YFSETQ. As DNA, the CDR3 is TGCGCCTGCAGCTTGTTTTCAGCGGGAGGCCCCGGAGATACGCAGTATTTT. As protein: CACSLFSAGGPGDTQYF.

There are many counts of this clonotype. The genes are TRBV30 and TRBJ1-3, with 7 bases aligning to TRBD1. V was clipped by 3 bases and J by 4 bases; unmatched bases: 6. The CDR3 extends over 14 amino acids. In germline, CDR1 is GTSNPN, CDR2 SVGIG (reference sequence). For the CDR3, the DNA is TGTGCCTGGAGACAGGGGATCGGAGGAAACACCATATATTTT. This gives the protein CAWRQGIGGNTIYF. The full variable domain, completed using reference TRBV30 and TRBJ1-3, is SQTIHQWPATLVQPVGSPLSLECTVEGTSNPNLYWYRQAAGRGLQLLFYSVGIGQISSEVPQNLSASRPQDRQFILSSKKLLLSDSGFYLCAWRQGIGGNTIYFGEGSWLTVV.

This clonotype was recorded many times. A much larger clone sits a single nucleotide away, making a read error possible. The V call is TRBV7-8, the J call TRBJ2-7; D may be TRBD1 (5 bases). V lost 5 bases and J lost 9, with 26 bases in between. The CDR3 has 16 residues. CDR1 and CDR2 (germline): SGHVS, FQNEAQ. The CDR3 loop reads CASSPLGVAGLNGQYF. The CDR3 region has the DNA TGTGCCAGCAGCCCGCTGGGCGTGGCAGGGTTAAACGGGCAGTACTTC.

V gene TRBV6-1 combines with J gene TRBJ2-2, with no clear D. The V end lost 8 bases, the J end lost 3 bases, and 22 bases lay between the germline ends. Germline V gives CDR1 MNHNS, CDR2 SASEGT. The CDR3 loop spans 17 amino acids. In nucleotides, the CDR3 is TGTGCCAGCCATATGAAACTAAACTATGGCTACACCGGGGAGCTGTTTTTT. Amino acids: CASHMKLNYGYTGELFF.

The chain has TRBV6-1 and TRBJ1-1, with 8 bases matching TRBD1. CDR3 length: 15 residues. Germline V gives CDR1 MNHNS, CDR2 SASEGT. With V trimmed by 3 bases and J by 3 bases, 6 bases remained unmatched. This CDR3 is CASSDQGALDTEAFF. The CDR3, as DNA: TGTGCCAGCAGTGATCAGGGGGCGCTGGACACTGAAGCTTTCTTT.

This clonotype was counted many times. This chain uses TRBV7-3 with TRBJ2-5; TRBD1 aligns across 8 bases. V shed 5 bases, J shed 5 bases, and the junction held 10 bases outside the gene matches. The CDR3 has 15 residues. Germline assignment: CDR1 SGHTA and CDR2 FQGTGA. This CDR3 reads CASSRLAGGLETQYF. Here the CDR3 DNA reads TGTGCCAGCAGCAGGCTGGCAGGGGGCTTGGAGACCCAGTACTTC.

The chain has TRBV10-3 and TRBJ1-2, with D unresolved. This CDR3 is 15 amino acids long. Germline V CDR1 and CDR2: ENHRY, SYGVKD. Trimming took off 5 bases at V and 0 bases at J, with 13 bases between the two ends. CDR3 bases: TGTGCCATCAGTTTGGGAATTGGCCCTAACTATGGCTACACCTTC. This encodes CAISLGIGPNYGYTF.

This clonotype came up many times. The CDR3 DNA reads as TGTGCCAGCTCACCACCCCCGGGGGGGGCAAAACTGTTTTTT. Protein: CASSPPPGGAKLFF. J is TRBJ1-4 and V is TRBV18; the D gene is possibly TRBD1 (6 bases). Trimming shortened V by 0 bases and J by 10 bases, and 12 bases separated the two germline ends. The CDR3 sequence is 14 residues long. The germline V gene has CDR1 KGHSH and CDR2 LQKENI.

This rearrangement joins TRBV14 to TRBJ1-2, with no clear D. The ends were cut back, 4 bases at V and 8 bases at J, with 17 bases in the middle. The CDR3 spans 14 residues. Germline lookup yields CDR1 SGHDN and CDR2 FVKESK. CDR3 sequence: CASSRTTSGRGYTF. The CDR3, as DNA: TGTGCCAGCAGCCGTACGACTAGCGGGAGGGGCTACACCTTC.

As for this clonotype: A read error is possible here, since a much larger clone lies one base away. The chain uses TRBV7-9 and TRBJ2-5; 8 bases align to TRBD1. From germline, CDR1 is SEHNR and CDR2 FQNEAQ (reference sequence). CDR3 length: 15 residues. In nucleotides, the CDR3 is TGTGCCGGCAGCGCCAGGACAGGGTTTCGAGAGACCCAGCACTTC. Translating it yields CAGSARTGFRETQHF. The entire variable domain, with the rest obtained from reference TRBV7-9 and TRBJ2-5, is as follows: DTGVSQNPRHKITKRGQNVTFRCDPISEHNRLYWYRQTLGQGPEFLTYFQNEAQLEKSRLLSDRFSAERPKGSFSTLEIQRTEQGDSAMYLCAGSARTGFRETQHFGPGTRLLVL.

This clonotype was detected many times. V and J are TRBV6-5 and TRBJ1-6, with 9 nucleotides matching TRBD1. V lost 6 bases and J lost 7; bases outside the gene matches: 4. Germline V lookup: CDR1 MNHEY, CDR2 SVGAGI. There are 14 residues in the CDR3. The CDR3 nucleotides read TGTGCCAGCAGGTGGACAGGGGAAAATTCACCCCTCCACTTT. The encoded protein is CASRWTGENSPLHF.

This clonotype was detected a few times. The rearrangement uses TRBV19 and TRBJ2-7, with a possible D match to TRBD2 (5 bases). Between the trimmed V and J ends, which lost 2 bases and 9 bases, there was a span of 8 bases. The germline gives CDR1 LNHDA, CDR2 SQIVND (reference sequence). The CDR3 spans 11 residues. DNA of the CDR3: TGTGCCAGTAGTATAAGTGGAGGGCAGTACTTC. As protein: CASSISGGQYF.

This clonotype was seen at least ten times. The chain joins TRBV5-1 to TRBJ2-3; possible D gene TRBD1, 6 bases. With 6 bases removed from V and 1 base from J, the gap between germline ends came to 15 bases. CDR3 size: 15 residues. Germline CDR1 and CDR2: SGHRS and YFSETQ. CDR3 amino acids: CASTTGRGGTDTQYF. For the CDR3, the DNA is TGCGCCAGCACCACAGGGCGAGGCGGCACAGATACGCAGTATTTT.

This clonotype was seen repeatedly, ten times or more. V is TRBV5-1 and J is TRBJ1-4; D call uncertain. This CDR3 is built from 14 residues. Germline lookup yields CDR1 SGHRS and CDR2 YFSETQ. The V and J ends lost 1 base and 0 bases respectively, with 4 bases between them. The CDR3 region has the DNA TGCGCCAGCAGCTTGACCGCAACTAATGAAAAACTGTTTTTT. This codes for CASSLTATNEKLFF.

This clonotype was counted many times. The chain carries TRBV5-6 and TRBJ2-3, with 11 bases lining up with TRBD2. V shed 4 bases, J shed 2 bases, and the junction held 12 bases outside the gene matches. This CDR3 has 18 amino acids. Germline V gene data show CDR1 as SGHDT and CDR2 as YYEEEE. The CDR3 coding sequence is TGTGCCAGCAGCAACCTACACGGGACTAGCGGAACCACAGATACGCAGTATTTT. Translation gives CASSNLHGTSGTTDTQYF.

This clonotype appeared a few times. A much larger clone is a single base away; this may be a read error. V gene TRBV20-1 combines with J gene TRBJ2-5; 9 bases fit TRBD2. The CDR3 is 14 amino acids. With 5 bases clipped from V and 7 bases from J, the junction kept 11 bases outside the gene matches. Looked up from germline, CDR1 is DFQATT and CDR2 is SNEGSKA (reference sequence). The CDR3 nucleotides are TGCAGTGCTCGCCCCGCGGGGGGGGAAGCGACCCAGTACTTC. Its translation is CSARPAGGEATQYF.

As for this clonotype: It is likely a read error, because the conserved phenylalanine at the end of the CDR3 is missing. The chain uses TRBV4-1 and TRBJ1-2; no definite D call. Germline CDR1 and CDR2: MGHRA and YSYEKL. The CDR3 extends over 14 amino acids. CDR3 amino acids: CAGSQRVRNYGYTL. The DNA of the CDR3 is TGCGCCGGCAGCCAACGCGTACGTAACTATGGCTACACCTTA.

A single count supports this clonotype. The conserved phenylalanine or tryptophan normally closing the CDR3 is absent here, so this likely arose from a read error. V gene TRBV18 combines with J gene TRBJ2-5; 10 positions match TRBD1. V shed 1 base, J shed 5 bases, and the junction held 1 base outside the gene matches. Germline values: CDR1 KGHSH, CDR2 LQKENI. The CDR3 covers 14 residues. The CDR3 DNA reads as TGTGCCAGCTCACCACGGACAGGGGGGGAGACCCAGTACCTC. Amino acids: CASSPRTGGETQYL.

CDR3 in amino acids: CASSLTGLQETQYF. CDR3 bases: TGTGCCAGCAGCTTAACGGGATTACAGGAGACCCAGTACTTC. The J gene is TRBJ2-5, the V gene TRBV7-3; D is ambiguous. Trimming cost V 0 bases and J 5 bases, with 10 bases left between them. The CDR3 is made up of 14 amino acids. Germline CDR1 reads SGHTA; CDR2 reads FQGTGA.

This clonotype was detected many times. The chain joins TRBV7-3 to TRBJ1-2, with TRBD1 matching over 10 bases. The CDR3 is 13 amino acids. V shed 3 bases and J 6 bases; nucleotides not matched to a gene: 1. The germline gives CDR1 SGHTA, CDR2 FQGTGA. The CDR3 bases are TGTGCCAGCAGCTTCGGGACAGGGGATGGCTACACCTTC. Translating gives CASSFGTGDGYTF. Full variable domain (remainder filled in from reference TRBV7-3 and TRBJ1-2): GAGVSQTPSNKVTEKGKYVELRCDPISGHTALYWYRQSLGQGPEFLIYFQGTGAADDSGLPNDRFFAVRPEGSVSTLKIQRTERGDSAVYLCASSFGTGDGYTFGSGTRLTVV.

This clonotype occurred many times. The chain recombines TRBV5-1 with TRBJ1-2; D is uncertain. V was pared by 2 bases and J by 6 bases, with 8 bases between. The germline gives CDR1 SGHRS, CDR2 YFSETQ. This CDR3 contains 12 residues. The CDR3 sequence is CASSFVGDGYTF. The DNA of the CDR3 is TGCGCCAGCAGCTTCGTCGGGGATGGCTACACCTTC.